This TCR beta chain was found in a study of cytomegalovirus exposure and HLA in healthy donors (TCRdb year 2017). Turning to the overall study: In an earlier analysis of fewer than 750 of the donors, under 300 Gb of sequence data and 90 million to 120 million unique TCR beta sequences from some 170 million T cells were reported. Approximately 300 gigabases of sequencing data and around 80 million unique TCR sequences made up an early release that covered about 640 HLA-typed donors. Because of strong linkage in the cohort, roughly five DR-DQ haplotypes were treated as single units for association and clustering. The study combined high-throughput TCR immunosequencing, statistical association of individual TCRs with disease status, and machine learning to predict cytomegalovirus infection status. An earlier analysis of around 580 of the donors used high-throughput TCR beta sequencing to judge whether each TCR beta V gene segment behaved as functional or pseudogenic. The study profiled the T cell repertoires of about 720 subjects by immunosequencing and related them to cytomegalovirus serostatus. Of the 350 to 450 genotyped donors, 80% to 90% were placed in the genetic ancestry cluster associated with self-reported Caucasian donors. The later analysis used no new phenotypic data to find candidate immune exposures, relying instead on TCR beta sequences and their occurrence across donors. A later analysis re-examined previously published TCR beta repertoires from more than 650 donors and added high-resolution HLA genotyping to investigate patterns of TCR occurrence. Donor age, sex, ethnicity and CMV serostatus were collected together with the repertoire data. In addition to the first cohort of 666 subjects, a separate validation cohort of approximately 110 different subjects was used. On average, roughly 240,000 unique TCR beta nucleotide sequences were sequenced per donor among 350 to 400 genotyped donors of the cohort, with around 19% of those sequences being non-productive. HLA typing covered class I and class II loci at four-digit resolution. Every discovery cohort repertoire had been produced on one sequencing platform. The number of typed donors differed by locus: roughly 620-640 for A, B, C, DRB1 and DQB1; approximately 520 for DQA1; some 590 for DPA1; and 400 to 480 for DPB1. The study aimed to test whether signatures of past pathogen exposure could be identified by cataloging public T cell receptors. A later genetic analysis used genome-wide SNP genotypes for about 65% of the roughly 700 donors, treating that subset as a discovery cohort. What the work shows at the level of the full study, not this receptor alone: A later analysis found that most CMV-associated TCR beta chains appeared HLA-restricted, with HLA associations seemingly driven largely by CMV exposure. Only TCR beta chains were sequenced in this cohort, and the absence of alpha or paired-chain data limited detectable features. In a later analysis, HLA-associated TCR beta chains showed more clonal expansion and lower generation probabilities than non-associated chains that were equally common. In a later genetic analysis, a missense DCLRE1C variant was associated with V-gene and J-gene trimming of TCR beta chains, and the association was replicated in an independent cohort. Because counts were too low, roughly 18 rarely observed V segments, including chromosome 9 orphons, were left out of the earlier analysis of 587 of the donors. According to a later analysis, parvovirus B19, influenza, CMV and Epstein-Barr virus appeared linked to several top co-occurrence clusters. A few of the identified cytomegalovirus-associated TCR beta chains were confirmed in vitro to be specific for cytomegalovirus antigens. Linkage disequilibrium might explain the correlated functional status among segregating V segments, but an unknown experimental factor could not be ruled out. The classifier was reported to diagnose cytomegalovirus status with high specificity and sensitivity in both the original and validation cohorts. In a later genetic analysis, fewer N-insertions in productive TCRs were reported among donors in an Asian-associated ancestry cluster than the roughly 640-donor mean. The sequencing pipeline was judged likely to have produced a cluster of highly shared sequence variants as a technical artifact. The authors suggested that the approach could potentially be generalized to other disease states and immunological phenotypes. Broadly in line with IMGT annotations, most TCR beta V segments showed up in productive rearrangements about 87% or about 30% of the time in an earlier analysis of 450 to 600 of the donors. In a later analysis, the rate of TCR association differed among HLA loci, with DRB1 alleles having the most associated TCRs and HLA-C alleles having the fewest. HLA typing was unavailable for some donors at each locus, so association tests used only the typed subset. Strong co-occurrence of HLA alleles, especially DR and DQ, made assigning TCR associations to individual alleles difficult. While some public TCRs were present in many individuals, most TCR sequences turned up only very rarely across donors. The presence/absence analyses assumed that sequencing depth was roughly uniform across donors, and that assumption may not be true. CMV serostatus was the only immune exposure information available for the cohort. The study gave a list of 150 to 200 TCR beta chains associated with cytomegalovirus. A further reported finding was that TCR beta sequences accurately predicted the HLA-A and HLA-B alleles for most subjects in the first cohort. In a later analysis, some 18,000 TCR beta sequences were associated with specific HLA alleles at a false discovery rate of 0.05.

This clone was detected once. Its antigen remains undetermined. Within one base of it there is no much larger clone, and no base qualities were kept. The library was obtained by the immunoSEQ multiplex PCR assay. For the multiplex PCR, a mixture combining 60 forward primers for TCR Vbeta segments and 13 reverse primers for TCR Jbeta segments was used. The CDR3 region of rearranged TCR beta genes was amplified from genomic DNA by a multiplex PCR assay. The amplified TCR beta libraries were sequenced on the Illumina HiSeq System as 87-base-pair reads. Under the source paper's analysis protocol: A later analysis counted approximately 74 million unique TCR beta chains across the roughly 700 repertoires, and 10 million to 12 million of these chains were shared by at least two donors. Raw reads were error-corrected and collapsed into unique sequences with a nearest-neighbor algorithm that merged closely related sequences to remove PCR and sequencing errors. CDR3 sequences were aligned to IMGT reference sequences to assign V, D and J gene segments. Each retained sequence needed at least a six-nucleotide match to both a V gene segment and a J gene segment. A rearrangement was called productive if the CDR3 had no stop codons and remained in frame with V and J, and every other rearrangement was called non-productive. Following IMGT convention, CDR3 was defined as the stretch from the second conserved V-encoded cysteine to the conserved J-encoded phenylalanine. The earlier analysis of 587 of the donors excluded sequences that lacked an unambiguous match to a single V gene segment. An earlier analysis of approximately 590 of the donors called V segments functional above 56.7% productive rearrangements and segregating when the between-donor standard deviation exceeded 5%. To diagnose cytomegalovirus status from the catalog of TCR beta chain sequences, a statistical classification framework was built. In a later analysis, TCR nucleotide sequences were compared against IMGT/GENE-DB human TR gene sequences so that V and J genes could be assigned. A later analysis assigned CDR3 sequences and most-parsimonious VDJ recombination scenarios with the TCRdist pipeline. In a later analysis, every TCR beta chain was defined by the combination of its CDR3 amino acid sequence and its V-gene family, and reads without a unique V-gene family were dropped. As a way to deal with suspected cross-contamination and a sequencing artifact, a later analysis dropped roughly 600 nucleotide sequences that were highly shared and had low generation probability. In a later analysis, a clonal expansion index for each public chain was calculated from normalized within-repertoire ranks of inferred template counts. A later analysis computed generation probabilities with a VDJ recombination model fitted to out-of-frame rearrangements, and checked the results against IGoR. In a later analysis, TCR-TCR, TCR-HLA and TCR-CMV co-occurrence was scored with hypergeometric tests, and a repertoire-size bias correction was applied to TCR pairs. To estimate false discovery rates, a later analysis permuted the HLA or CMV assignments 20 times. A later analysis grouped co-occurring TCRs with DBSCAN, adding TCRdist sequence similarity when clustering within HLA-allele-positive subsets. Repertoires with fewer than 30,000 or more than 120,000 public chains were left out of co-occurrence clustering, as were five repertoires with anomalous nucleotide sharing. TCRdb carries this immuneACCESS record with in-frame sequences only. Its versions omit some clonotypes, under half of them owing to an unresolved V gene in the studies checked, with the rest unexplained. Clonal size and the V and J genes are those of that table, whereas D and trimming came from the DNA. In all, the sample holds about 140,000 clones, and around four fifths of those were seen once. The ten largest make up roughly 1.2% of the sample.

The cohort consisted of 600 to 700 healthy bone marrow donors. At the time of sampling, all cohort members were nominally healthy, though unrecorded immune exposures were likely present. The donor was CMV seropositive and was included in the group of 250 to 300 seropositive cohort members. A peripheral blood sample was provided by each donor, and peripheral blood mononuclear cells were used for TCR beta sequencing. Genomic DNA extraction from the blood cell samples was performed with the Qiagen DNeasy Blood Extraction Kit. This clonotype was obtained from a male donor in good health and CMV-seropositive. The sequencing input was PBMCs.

The bases are TGTGCCAGCAGCTACAATACCGGAACAGGCCGCTACGAGCAGTACTTC. Its amino acids are CASSYNTGTGRYEQYF. Recombination joined TRBV7-2 with TRBJ2-7, with a tentative D gene TRBD1 over 5 matching bases. V is cut by 4 bases and J by 3 bases, and the space between the germline ends is 19 bases. The germline V gene provides CDR1 SGHTA and CDR2 FQGNSA. The CDR3 numbers 16 residues from cysteine through phenylalanine. Only the CDR3 portion is preserved as DNA: 48 bases, with reading frame beginning at the first base. The full variable domain, completed from the reference TRBV7-2 and TRBJ2-7 proteins outside the CDR3, reads GAGVSQSPSNKVTEKGKDVELRCDPISGHTALYWYRQSLGQGLEFLIYFQGNSAPDKSGLPSDRFSAERTGGSVSTLTIQRTQQEDSAVYLCASSYNTGTGRYEQYFGPGTRLTVT.